Sequencing of this TCR beta chain was carried out in a study of blood T cell repertoires in COVID-19. Residents of about two dozen US areas, aged roughly 18 to 89 years, made up the participants. The V gene's germline CDR1 is SGHRS and CDR2 YFSETQ. The CDR3 length is 14 residues. V was clipped by 7 bases and J by 4 bases, with 17 bases between them. Sequenced by immunoSEQ multiplex PCR; TCRdb stores in-frame clones only, minus some. Of about 240,000 clones in the sample, around 89% were seen once. The chain couples TRBV5-1 to TRBJ2-5; possibly TRBD2 for D (7 bases). This receptor was obtained from a woman aged 30 to 39 who had recovered from COVID-19. Sequencing used PBMCs or T cells enriched from blood (not recorded which). The CDR3 coding sequence is TGCGCCAGCTACTTAGGGGGGGTTGGAGAGACCCAGTACTTC. Translating gives CASYLGGVGETQYF.